Listed here are 14 T cell receptor beta chains from one sample, sequenced in a study of shared clonotypes between healthy human individuals. This table comes from immunoSEQ multiplex PCR, and its TCRdb copy is limited to in-frame clones, with some not included. The sample has some 2,000,000 clones; roughly 95% are singletons. Material: naive CD4+ T cells sorted from blood. Subset noted: CD45RA+ positively selected. The receptors were sampled from a man between 18 and 29 years old in good health.

The CDR3 coding sequence is TGTGCCAGCAGCCCCGGACAGGGGAGCGGCTACACCTTC. Amino acid sequence: CASSPGQGSGYTF. The chain links TRBV7-2 to TRBJ1-2; 9 bases line up with TRBD1. The CDR3 runs 13 residues. Germline CDR1 SGHTA, CDR2 FQGNSA. V gave up 5 bases and J gave up 8 bases; unmatched junction bases: 6.

V and J are TRBV4-3 and TRBJ1-2, with D perhaps TRBD1 (6 bases). CDR3 length: 13 residues. The V and J ends lost 6 bases and 1 base respectively, with 9 bases between them. CDR1 and CDR2 (germline): LGHNA, YSLEER. CDR3 region: CASSMDSNYGYTF. CDR3 DNA: TGCGCCAGCAGTATGGACAGTAACTATGGCTACACCTTC.

In this sample, this clone turned up once. The V call is TRBV5-1, the J call TRBJ1-3; D gene uncertain. V was shortened by 0 bases and J by 2 bases, with 12 bases between the two germline ends. This CDR3 has 16 residues. The germline V gene encodes CDR1 SGHRS and CDR2 YFSETQ. The chain's CDR3 is CASSLGSPPPGNTIYF. The DNA of the CDR3 is TGCGCCAGCAGCTTGGGTAGTCCCCCTCCTGGAAACACCATATATTTT.

This rearrangement joins TRBV12-5 to TRBJ2-3; TRBD2 matches 11 bases. The CDR3 runs 15 residues. Germline V CDR1 and CDR2: LGHNT, FRNRAP. The V and J ends lost 3 bases and 4 bases, in that order; junction bases with no gene match: 3. CDR3 coding DNA: TGTGCTAGTGGTTTTCTAGCGGGAGGAGCAGATACGCAGTATTTT. Amino acids: CASGFLAGGADTQYF.

The chain carries TRBV4-1 and TRBJ2-5, with no clear D. This CDR3 is built from 12 residues. Per germline, CDR1 MGHRA and CDR2 YSYEKL. Trimming cost V 0 bases and J 4 bases, with 3 bases left between them. CDR3 nucleotide sequence: TGCGCCAGCAGCCAAGAGACAGAGACCCAGTACTTC. Residues: CASSQETETQYF.

This clone was seen once. The sample has other DNA sequences that encode this CDR3 too. The chain has TRBV2 and TRBJ2-2; no clear D gene. Trimming cost V 6 bases and J 2 bases, with 4 bases left between them. The CDR3 runs 12 residues. Germline CDR1 SNHLY, CDR2 FYNNEI. The CDR3 DNA sequence: TGTGCCAGCAGCCCAAACACCGGGGAGCTGTTTTTT. Its protein product is CASSPNTGELFF.

The chain uses TRBV6-5 and TRBJ1-1; D gene uncertain. V was clipped by 6 bases and J by 3 bases, with 11 bases between them. CDR1 and CDR2 (germline): MNHEY, SVGAGI. The CDR3 has 13 amino acids. The CDR3 loop reads CASSSRTYTEAFF. CDR3 bases: TGTGCCAGCAGCTCCAGGACGTACACTGAAGCTTTCTTT.

DNA of the CDR3: TGTGCCAGCTCACCCGCGGGGTGGGATGAAAAACTGTTTTTT. Translation: CASSPAGWDEKLFF. V is TRBV18 and J is TRBJ1-4; D remains unclear. The CDR3 has 14 amino acids. Germline V gene data show CDR1 as KGHSH and CDR2 as LQKENI. V gave up 3 bases and J gave up 6 bases, with 11 bases separating them. The full variable domain, rest sourced from reference TRBV18 and TRBJ1-4, is NAGVMQNPRHLVRRRGQEARLRCSPMKGHSHVYWYRQLPEEGLKFMVYLQKENIIDESGMPKERFSAEFPKEGPSILRIQQVVRGDSAAYFCASSPAGWDEKLFFGSGTQLSVL.

Notes on this clone: Compared with germline, one end of the junction differs, possibly owing to a read error. This sequence joins TRBV7-2 and TRBJ2-7; 12 bases match TRBD2. This CDR3 spans 17 amino acids. Germline CDR1 and CDR2: SGHTA and FQGNSA. CDR3 nucleotides: TGTGCCAGCACCTTAGCCGGAACTAGCGGGAGGACCTACGAGCAGTACTTC. Translated, it gives CASTLAGTSGRTYEQYF.

In regard to this clone: In the same sample, other DNA sequences code for this CDR3. The chain has TRBV7-2 and TRBJ2-3, with D perhaps TRBD2 (5 bases). The CDR3 is 12 amino acids. Trimming removed 8 bases at V and 4 bases at J, with 10 bases between. Per the germline V gene, CDR1 is SGHTA and CDR2 is FQGNSA. The CDR3 DNA follows: TGTGCCAGCCGGGGTGGGGCAGATACGCAGTATTTT. This translates into CASRGGADTQYF.

V usage is TRBV27 and J usage is TRBJ1-5; D unclear. The ends were cut back, 3 bases at V and 8 bases at J, with 11 bases in the middle. The germline CDR1 and CDR2 sequences are MNHEY and SMNVEV (reference sequence). The CDR3 runs to 13 residues. CDR3 sequence (DNA): TGTGCCAGCAGTTTGTCCAGGTTGGAGCCCCAGCATTTT. It encodes CASSLSRLEPQHF.

This chain uses TRBV7-2 with TRBJ2-3, with 12 bases fitting TRBD2. The germline CDR1 and CDR2 sequences are SGHTA and FQGNSA. With 4 bases clipped from V and 4 bases from J, the junction kept 9 bases outside the gene matches. There are 17 residues in the CDR3. The CDR3 DNA reads as TGTGCCAGCAGCTATGGGACTAGCGGGTCGGGGTCAGATACGCAGTATTTT. Its translation is CASSYGTSGSGSDTQYF.

This clone occurred once. V gene TRBV7-2 combines with J gene TRBJ2-2; 9 nucleotides line up with TRBD1. Germline CDR1 reads SGHTA; CDR2 reads FQGNSA. This CDR3 comprises 16 residues. Unmatched junction bases numbered 6, after V lost 3 bases and J lost 4 bases. The CDR3 is CASSFEGQGSTGELFF. DNA for the CDR3: TGTGCCAGCAGCTTCGAGGGACAGGGTAGCACCGGGGAGCTGTTTTTT.

The V and J genes are TRBV4-3 and TRBJ2-5; weak D call: TRBD2 (6 bases). Trimming pared 1 base from V and 4 bases from J, leaving 13 bases between. Germline CDR1 and CDR2: LGHNA and YSLEER. The CDR3 sequence is 15 residues long. DNA of the CDR3: TGCGCCAGCAGCCAAGTCCCGGGGGAAAGAGAGACCCAGTACTTC. Residues: CASSQVPGERETQYF.